This TCR beta chain was obtained from a study of blood T cell repertoires in COVID-19. Overall study context: There were acute and convalescent COVID-19 samples, and they came from the United States, Italy and Spain.

Per the germline V gene, CDR1 is MNHEY and CDR2 is SVGEGT. The CDR3 extends over 13 amino acids. V was cut by 4 bases and J by 4 bases, with 8 bases left in between. For recovered donors of Cohort 3, there were two negative PCRs, clearance, or symptom resolution. Some clones are missing from TCRdb's copy, which holds only in-frame ones; the method was immunoSEQ multiplex PCR. Among roughly 150,000 clones, 80% were seen once, and the ten largest hold around 5.9%. What was sequenced was PBMCs or T cells enriched from blood (not recorded which). The chain joins TRBV6-2 or TRBV6-3 to TRBJ1-5; D might be TRBD1 (5 bases). This clonotype was obtained from a man in his forties who had recovered from COVID-19. CDR3 residues: CASSLGLNQPQHF. The DNA of the CDR3 is TGTGCCAGCAGTTTGGGGCTAAATCAGCCCCAGCATTTT.